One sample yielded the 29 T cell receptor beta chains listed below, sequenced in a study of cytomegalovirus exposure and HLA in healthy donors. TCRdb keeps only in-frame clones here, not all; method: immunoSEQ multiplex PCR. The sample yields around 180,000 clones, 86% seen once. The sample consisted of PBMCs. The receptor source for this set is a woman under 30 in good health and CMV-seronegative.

The chain's CDR3 is CSAGNRGLIYGYTF. In DNA form, the CDR3 reads TGCAGCGCCGGAAACAGGGGGCTGATCTATGGCTACACCTTC. The chain is built from TRBV29-1 and TRBJ1-2; 9 bases match TRBD1. CDR1 is SQVTM and CDR2 is ANQGSEA in the germline V gene. Trimming at V came to 7 bases and at J to 4 bases, leaving 10 bases not matched to a gene. The CDR3 loop spans 14 amino acids.

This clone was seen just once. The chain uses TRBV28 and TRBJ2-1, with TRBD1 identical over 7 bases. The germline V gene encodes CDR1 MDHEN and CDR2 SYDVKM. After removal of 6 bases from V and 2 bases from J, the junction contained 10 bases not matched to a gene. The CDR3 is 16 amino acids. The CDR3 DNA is TGTGCCAGCAGGCAGGCAGGGGGTCTCACCTACAATGAGCAGTTCTTC. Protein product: CASRQAGGLTYNEQFF.

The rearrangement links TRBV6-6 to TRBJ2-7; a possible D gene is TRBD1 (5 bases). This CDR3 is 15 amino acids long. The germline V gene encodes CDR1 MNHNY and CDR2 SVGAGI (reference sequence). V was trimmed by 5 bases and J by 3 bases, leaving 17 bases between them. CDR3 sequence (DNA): TGTGCCAGCAGTACAGACGACAGTTACTACTACGAGCAGTACTTC. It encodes CASSTDDSYYYEQYF.

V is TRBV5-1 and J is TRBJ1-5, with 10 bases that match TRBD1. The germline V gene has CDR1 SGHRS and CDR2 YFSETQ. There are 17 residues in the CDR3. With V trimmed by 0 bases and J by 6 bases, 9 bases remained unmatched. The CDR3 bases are TGCGCCAGCAGCTTGGCCCCAGGGGACAGGGGTGTTCAGCCCCAGCATTTT. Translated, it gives CASSLAPGDRGVQPQHF.

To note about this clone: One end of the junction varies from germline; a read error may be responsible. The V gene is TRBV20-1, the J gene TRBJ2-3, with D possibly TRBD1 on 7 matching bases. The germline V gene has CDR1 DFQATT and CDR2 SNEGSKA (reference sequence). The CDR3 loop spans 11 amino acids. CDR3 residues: CSAKTGEWGVF. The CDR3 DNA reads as TGCAGTGCCAAAACAGGGGAGTGGGGGGTTTTT.

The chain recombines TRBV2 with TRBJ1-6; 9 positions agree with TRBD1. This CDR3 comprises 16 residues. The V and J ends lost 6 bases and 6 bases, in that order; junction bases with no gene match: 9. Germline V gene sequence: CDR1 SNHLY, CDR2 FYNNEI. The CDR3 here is CASRGGQGSPNSPLHF. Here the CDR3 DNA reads TGTGCCAGCAGGGGGGGACAGGGAAGTCCTAATTCACCCCTCCACTTT.

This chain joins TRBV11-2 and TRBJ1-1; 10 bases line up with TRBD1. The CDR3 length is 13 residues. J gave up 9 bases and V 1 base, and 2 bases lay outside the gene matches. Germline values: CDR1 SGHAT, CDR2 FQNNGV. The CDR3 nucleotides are TGTGCCAGCAGCTTAGGGGGACAGGGGAAAGCTTTCTTT. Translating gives CASSLGGQGKAFF. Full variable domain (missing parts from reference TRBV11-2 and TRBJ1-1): EAGVAQSPRYKIIEKRQSVAFWCNPISGHATLYWYQQILGQGPKLLIQFQNNGVVDDSQLPKDRFSAERLKGVDSTLKIQPAKLEDSAVYLCASSLGGQGKAFFGQGTRLTVV.

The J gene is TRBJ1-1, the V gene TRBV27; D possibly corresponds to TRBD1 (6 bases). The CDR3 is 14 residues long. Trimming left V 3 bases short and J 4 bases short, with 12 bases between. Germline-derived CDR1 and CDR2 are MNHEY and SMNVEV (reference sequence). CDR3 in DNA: TGTGCCAGCAGTTTCCAGGGGTGGGGCACTGAAGCTTTCTTT. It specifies CASSFQGWGTEAFF.

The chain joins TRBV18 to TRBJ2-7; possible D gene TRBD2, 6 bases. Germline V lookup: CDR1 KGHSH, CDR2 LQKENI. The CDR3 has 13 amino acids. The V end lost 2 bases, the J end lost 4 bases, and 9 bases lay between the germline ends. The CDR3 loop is CASSPGGPYEQYF. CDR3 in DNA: TGTGCCAGCTCACCAGGAGGGCCATACGAGCAGTACTTC.

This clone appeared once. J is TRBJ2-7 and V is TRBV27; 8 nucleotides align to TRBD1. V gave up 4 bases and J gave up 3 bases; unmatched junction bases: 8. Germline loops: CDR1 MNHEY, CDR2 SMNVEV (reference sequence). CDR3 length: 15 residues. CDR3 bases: TGTGCCAGCAGTTCCAGACAGGGGCAAGGCTACGAGCAGTACTTC. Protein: CASSSRQGQGYEQYF.

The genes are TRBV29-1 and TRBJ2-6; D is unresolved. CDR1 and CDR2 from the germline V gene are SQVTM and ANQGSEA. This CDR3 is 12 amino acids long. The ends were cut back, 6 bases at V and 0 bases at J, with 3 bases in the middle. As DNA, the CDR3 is TGCAGCGTGGCCTCTGGGGCCAACGTCCTGACTTTC. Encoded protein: CSVASGANVLTF.

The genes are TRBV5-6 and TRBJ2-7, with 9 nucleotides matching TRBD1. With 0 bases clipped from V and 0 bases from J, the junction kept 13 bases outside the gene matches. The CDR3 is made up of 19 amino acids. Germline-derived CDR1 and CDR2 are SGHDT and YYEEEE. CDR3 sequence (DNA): TGTGCCAGCAGCTTGGTGGGGTTTACCGGGACAGGGAGCTCCTACGAGCAGTACTTC. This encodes CASSLVGFTGTGSSYEQYF.

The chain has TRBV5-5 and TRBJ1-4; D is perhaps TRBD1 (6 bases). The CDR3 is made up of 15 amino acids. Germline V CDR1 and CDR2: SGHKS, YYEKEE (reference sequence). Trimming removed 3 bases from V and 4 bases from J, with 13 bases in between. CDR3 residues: CASSSRTVHNEKLFF. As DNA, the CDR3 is TGTGCCAGCAGCTCGCGGACAGTCCATAATGAAAAACTGTTTTTT. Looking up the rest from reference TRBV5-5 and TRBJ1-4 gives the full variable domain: DAGVTQSPTHLIKTRGQQVTLRCSPISGHKSVSWYQQVLGQGPQFIFQYYEKEERGRGNFPDRFSARQFPNYSSELNVNALLLGDSALYLCASSSRTVHNEKLFFGSGTQLSVL.

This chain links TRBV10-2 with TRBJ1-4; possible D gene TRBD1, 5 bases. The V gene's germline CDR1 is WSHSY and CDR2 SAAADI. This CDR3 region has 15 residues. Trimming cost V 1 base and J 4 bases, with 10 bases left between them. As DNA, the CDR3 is TGCGCCAGCAGTGAGTTTGGGGCACGTAATGAAAAACTGTTTTTT. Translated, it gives CASSEFGARNEKLFF.

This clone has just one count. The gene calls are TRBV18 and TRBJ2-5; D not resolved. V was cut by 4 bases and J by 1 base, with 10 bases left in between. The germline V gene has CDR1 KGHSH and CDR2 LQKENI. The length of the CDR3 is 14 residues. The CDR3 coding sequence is TGTGCCAGCTCACGAGATCGAGTCCAAGAGACCCAGTACTTC. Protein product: CASSRDRVQETQYF.

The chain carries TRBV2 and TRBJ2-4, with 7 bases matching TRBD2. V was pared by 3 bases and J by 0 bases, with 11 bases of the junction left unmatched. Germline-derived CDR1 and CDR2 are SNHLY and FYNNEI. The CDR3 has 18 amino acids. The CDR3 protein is CASSDRRGMKLAKNIQYF. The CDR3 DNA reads TGTGCCAGCAGTGATAGGCGGGGGATGAAGTTAGCCAAAAACATTCAGTACTTC.

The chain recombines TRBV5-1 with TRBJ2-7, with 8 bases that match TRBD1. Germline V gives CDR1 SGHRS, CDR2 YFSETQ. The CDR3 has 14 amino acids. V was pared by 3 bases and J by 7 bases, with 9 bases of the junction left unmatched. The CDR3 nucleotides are TGCGCCAGCAGCTGGGGACAGGATACGTGGGAGCAGTACTTC. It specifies CASSWGQDTWEQYF.

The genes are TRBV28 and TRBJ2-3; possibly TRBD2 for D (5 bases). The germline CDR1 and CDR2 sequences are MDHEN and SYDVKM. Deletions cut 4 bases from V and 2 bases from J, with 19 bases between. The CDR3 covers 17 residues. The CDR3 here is CASSYPLTRINTDTQYF. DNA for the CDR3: TGTGCCAGCAGTTACCCCCTAACTAGGATTAACACAGATACGCAGTATTTT.

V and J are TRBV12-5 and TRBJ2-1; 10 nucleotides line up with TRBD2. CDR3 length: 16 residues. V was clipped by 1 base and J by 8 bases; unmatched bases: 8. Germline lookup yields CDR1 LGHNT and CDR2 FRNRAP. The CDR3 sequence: CASGLGSGGAIYEQFF. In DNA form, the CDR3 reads TGTGCTAGTGGTTTGGGGAGCGGGGGGGCTATCTATGAGCAGTTCTTC. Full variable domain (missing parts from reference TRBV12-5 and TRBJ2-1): DARVTQTPRHKVTEMGQEVTMRCQPILGHNTVFWYRQTMMQGLELLAYFRNRAPLDDSGMPKDRFSAEMPDATLATLKIQPSEPRDSAVYFCASGLGSGGAIYEQFFGPGTRLTVL.

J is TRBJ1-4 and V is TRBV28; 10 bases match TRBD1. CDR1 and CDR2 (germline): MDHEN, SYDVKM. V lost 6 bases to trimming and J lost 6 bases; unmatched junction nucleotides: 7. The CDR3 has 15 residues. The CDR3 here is CASRTGGQGDEKLFF. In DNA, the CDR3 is TGTGCCAGCAGGACAGGGGGCCAGGGGGATGAAAAACTGTTTTTT. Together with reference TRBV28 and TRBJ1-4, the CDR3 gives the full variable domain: DVKVTQSSRYLVKRTGEKVFLECVQDMDHENMFWYRQDPGLGLRLIYFSYDVKMKEKGDIPEGYSVSREKKERFSLILESASTNQTSMYLCASRTGGQGDEKLFFGSGTQLSVL.

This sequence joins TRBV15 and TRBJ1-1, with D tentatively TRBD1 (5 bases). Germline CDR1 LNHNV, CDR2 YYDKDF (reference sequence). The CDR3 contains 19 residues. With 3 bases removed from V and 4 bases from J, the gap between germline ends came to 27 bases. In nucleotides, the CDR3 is TGTGCCACCAGCAGGGCCCCCGGGGGAGCGCCTGGCCTGAGCACTGAAGCTTTCTTT. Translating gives CATSRAPGGAPGLSTEAFF.

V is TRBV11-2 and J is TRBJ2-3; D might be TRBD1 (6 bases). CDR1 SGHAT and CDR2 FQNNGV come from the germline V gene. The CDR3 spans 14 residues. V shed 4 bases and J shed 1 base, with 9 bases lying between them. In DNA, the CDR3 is TGTGCCAGCAGCTCTAGGACAGGCACAGATACGCAGTATTTT. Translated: CASSSRTGTDTQYF.

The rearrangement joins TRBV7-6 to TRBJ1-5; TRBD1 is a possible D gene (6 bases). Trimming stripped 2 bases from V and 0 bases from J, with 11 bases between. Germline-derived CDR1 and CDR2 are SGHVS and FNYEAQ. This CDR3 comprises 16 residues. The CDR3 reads CASSLMTGDSNQPQHF. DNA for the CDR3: TGTGCCAGCAGCTTAATGACAGGTGATAGCAATCAGCCCCAGCATTTT.

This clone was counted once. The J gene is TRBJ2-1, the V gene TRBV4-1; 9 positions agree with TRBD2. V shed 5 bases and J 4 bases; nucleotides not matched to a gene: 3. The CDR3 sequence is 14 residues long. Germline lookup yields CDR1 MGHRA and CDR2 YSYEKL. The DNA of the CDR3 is TGCGCCAGCAGCGGGACTAGCAGTTACAATGAGCAGTTCTTC. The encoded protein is CASSGTSSYNEQFF.

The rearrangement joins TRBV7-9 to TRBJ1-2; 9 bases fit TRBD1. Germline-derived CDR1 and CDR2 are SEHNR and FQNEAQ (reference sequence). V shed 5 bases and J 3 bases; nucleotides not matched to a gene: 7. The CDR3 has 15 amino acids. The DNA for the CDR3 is TGTGCCAGCAGCCTCAGACAGGGGGGCGACTATGGCTACACCTTC. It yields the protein CASSLRQGGDYGYTF.

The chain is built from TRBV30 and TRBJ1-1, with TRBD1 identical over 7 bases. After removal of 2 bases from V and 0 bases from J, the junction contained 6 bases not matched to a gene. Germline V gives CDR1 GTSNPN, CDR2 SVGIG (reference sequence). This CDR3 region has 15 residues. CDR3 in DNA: TGTGCCTGGAGTCCCCTACAGGGGTTGAACACTGAAGCTTTCTTT. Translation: CAWSPLQGLNTEAFF. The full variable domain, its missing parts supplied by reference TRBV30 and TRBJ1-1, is SQTIHQWPATLVQPVGSPLSLECTVEGTSNPNLYWYRQAAGRGLQLLFYSVGIGQISSEVPQNLSASRPQDRQFILSSKKLLLSDSGFYLCAWSPLQGLNTEAFFGQGTRLTVV.

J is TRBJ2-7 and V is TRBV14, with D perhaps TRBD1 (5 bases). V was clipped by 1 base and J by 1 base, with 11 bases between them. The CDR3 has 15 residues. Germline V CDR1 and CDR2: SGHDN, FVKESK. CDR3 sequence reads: CASSQARTLSYEQYF. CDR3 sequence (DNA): TGTGCCAGCAGCCAAGCCCGGACACTTTCCTACGAGCAGTACTTC.

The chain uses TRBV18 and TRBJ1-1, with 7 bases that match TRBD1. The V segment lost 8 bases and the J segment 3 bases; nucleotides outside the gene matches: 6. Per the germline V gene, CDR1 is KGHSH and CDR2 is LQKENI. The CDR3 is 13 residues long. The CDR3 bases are TGTGCCAGCAAAAATCAGGGGGACACTGAAGCTTTCTTT. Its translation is CASKNQGDTEAFF.

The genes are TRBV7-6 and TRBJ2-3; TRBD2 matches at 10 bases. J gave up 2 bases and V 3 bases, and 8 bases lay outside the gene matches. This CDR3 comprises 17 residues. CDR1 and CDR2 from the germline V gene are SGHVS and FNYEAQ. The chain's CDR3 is CASSFVTSGASTDTQYF. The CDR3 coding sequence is TGTGCCAGCAGCTTTGTAACTAGCGGGGCCTCCACAGATACGCAGTATTTT. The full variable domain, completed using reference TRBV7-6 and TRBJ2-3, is GAGVSQSPRYKVTKRGQDVALRCDPISGHVSLYWYRQALGQGPEFLTYFNYEAQQDKSGLPNDRFSAERPEGSISTLTIQRTEQRDSAMYRCASSFVTSGASTDTQYFGPGTRLTVL.